The clone carrying this T cell receptor (beta chain) rates as large. The antigen is unknown. There are 13 residues in the CDR3. V was clipped by 3 bases and J by 7 bases, with 10 bases between them. Germline V gene data show CDR1 as MDHEN and CDR2 as SYDVKM. This sample is part of a study of T cells in localized non-small cell lung cancer. The study, taken as a whole, reports: A median approximately 61 of the top 100 tumor clones appeared in adjacent lung. Uninvolved adjacent lung, not tumor, had the highest T cell clonality.

Generated by immunoSEQ multiplex PCR, the TCRdb table keeps only in-frame clones and is missing some. The sample yields 850 to 1,000 clones, approximately 22% seen once. The sample here was lung tumor tissue, taken before any cancer treatment. The receptor comes from a female donor older than 55 with stage II squamous cell lung carcinoma. The rearrangement uses TRBV28 and TRBJ1-5; D is perhaps TRBD1 (5 bases). The CDR3 sequence: CASSFQGDQPQHF. CDR3 coding DNA: TGTGCCAGCAGTTTTCAGGGCGACCAGCCCCAGCATTTT.